These 20 T cell receptor beta chains were all obtained from the same sample, sequenced in a study of T cells in Graves' hyperthyroidism and ophthalmopathy. From RNA transcripts, TCR beta CDR3 regions were amplified. Researchers ran a first-round RT-PCR on the TCR CDR3 using the HTBI primer set. Using its own MiXCR run on the multiplex PCR reads, TCRdb lists one record per CDR3 protein. This table holds about 580,000 distinct CDR3 sequences, more than 11% found once. The sample was blood. The source is a woman in her thirties with Graves' hyperthyroidism that later progressed to Graves' ophthalmopathy.

The rearrangement links TRBV27 to TRBJ1-5; no firm D call. The CDR3 is made up of 13 amino acids. Germline lookup yields CDR1 MNHEY and CDR2 SMNVEV (reference sequence). V was pared by 5 bases and J by 0 bases, with 5 bases between. The DNA of the CDR3 is TGTGCCAGCAGTCATGCTAGCAATCAGCCCCAGCATTTT. This encodes CASSHASNQPQHF.

In this sample, this clonotype turned up many times. V usage is TRBV12-3 or TRBV12-4 and J usage is TRBJ2-2; D gene uncertain. CDR3 length: 11 residues. V was cut by 3 bases and J by 7 bases, with 3 bases left in between. For the CDR3, the DNA is TGTGCCAGCAGTTTCGGCGGGGAGCTGTTTTTT. Translating it yields CASSFGGELFF.

This clonotype was seen ten or more times. The V gene is TRBV6-1, the J gene TRBJ2-1, with D possibly being TRBD2 (6 bases). Per the germline V gene, CDR1 is MNHNS and CDR2 is SASEGT. Deletions cut 7 bases from V and 8 bases from J, with 18 bases between. The CDR3 runs 14 residues. This CDR3 is CASNPSFASDEQFF. CDR3 sequence (DNA): TGTGCCAGCAATCCGTCCTTTGCTAGCGATGAGCAGTTCTTC.

This clonotype was recorded at least ten times. This sequence joins TRBV12-3 or TRBV12-4 and TRBJ2-1, with 13 positions matching TRBD2. J was trimmed by 8 bases and V by 5 bases; bases with no gene match: 6. CDR3 length: 15 amino acids. The CDR3 spells CASSRGLAGRDEQFF. The CDR3 region has the DNA TGTGCCAGCAGTAGGGGACTAGCGGGGAGAGATGAGCAGTTCTTC.

The table lists this clonotype with many counts. The chain employs TRBV6-2 or TRBV6-3 and TRBJ2-1, with D maybe TRBD2 (6 bases). Trimming pared 8 bases from V and 1 base from J, leaving 12 bases between. This CDR3 is built from 14 residues. Per germline, CDR1 MNHEY and CDR2 SVGEGT. The CDR3 spells CASSGVGSYNEQFF. CDR3 DNA: TGTGCCAGCTCGGGAGTTGGTTCCTACAATGAGCAGTTCTTC.

This clonotype has ten or more counts. This chain links TRBV12-3 or TRBV12-4 with TRBJ1-5, with no clear D. The CDR3 runs 12 residues. The V end was cut by 0 bases, the J end by 5 bases, with 2 bases between. As DNA, the CDR3 is TGTGCCAGCAGTTTAGCGGATCAGCCCCAGCATTTT. Protein sequence: CASSLADQPQHF.

This clonotype was seen at least ten times. V and J are TRBV11-2 and TRBJ2-7; possible D gene TRBD2, 6 bases. The CDR3 has 12 residues. Per germline, CDR1 SGHAT and CDR2 FQNNGV. Trimming took 4 bases from V and 7 from J, leaving 11 bases between them. CDR3 nucleotides: TGTGCCAGCAGCTACCCTGCGGGGGAGCAGTACTTC. Amino acid sequence: CASSYPAGEQYF.

This clonotype showed up many times. DNA for the CDR3: TGTGCCAGCAGCCCCTCGGCCGGAAACACCATATATTTT. Protein product: CASSPSAGNTIYF. V usage is TRBV28 and J usage is TRBJ1-3; unclear D gene. The germline V gene encodes CDR1 MDHEN and CDR2 SYDVKM. Trimming cost V 6 bases and J 4 bases, with 10 bases left between them. This CDR3 spans 13 amino acids.

A word on this clonotype: A much larger clonotype is one base distant, so this may be a read error. J is TRBJ2-3 and V is TRBV10-3; tentatively, D is TRBD1 (5 bases). CDR3 length: 12 amino acids. Germline CDR1 and CDR2: ENHRY and SYGVKD. The CDR3 here is CAVRVSTDMQYF. As DNA, the CDR3 is TGTGCCGTCAGGGTTAGCACAGATATGCAGTATTTT.

This clonotype appeared a few times. The CDR3 DNA reads TGCGCCAGCAGCCAAGATTTAGCCCGCTATGGCTACACCTTC. This translates into CASSQDLARYGYTF. The chain joins TRBV4-3 to TRBJ1-2; unclear D gene. The germline V gene encodes CDR1 LGHNA and CDR2 YSLEER. V lost 0 bases to trimming and J lost 4 bases, with 9 bases between them. The CDR3 runs to 14 residues.

Points on this clonotype: This clone may be a read error of a much larger clone one base away. The chain couples TRBV30 to TRBJ2-5, with 8 positions matching TRBD2. The CDR3 has 14 amino acids. The V gene end was trimmed by 4 bases and the J gene end by 2 bases; junction bases not matched to a gene: 6. Germline assignment: CDR1 GTSNPN and CDR2 SVGIG (reference sequence). CDR3 nucleotides: TGTGCCTGGAACCCGGGACTAGGGCAAGAGACCCAGTACTTC. Translating it yields CAWNPGLGQETQYF.

The CDR3 loop is CASSLSGGGKTQYF. The CDR3 bases are TGTGCCAGCAGTTTATCAGGGGGCGGGAAGACCCAGTACTTC. The chain carries TRBV12-3 or TRBV12-4 and TRBJ2-5; 8 bases agree with TRBD1. The CDR3 is 14 amino acids. V gave up 2 bases and J gave up 6 bases; unmatched junction bases: 5.

The rearrangement uses TRBV20-1 and TRBJ2-3; 11 nucleotides match TRBD2. The CDR3 contains 15 residues. Losses at the gene ends were 1 base for V and 5 bases for J; bases not matched to a gene: 5. CDR1 and CDR2 from the germline V gene are DFQATT and SNEGSKA (reference sequence). The DNA of the CDR3 is TGCAGTGCTAGAGCGGGACTAGCGGAAATAGATACGCAGTATTTT. It translates to CSARAGLAEIDTQYF.

At least ten counts were recorded for this clonotype. This sequence joins TRBV2 and TRBJ1-4, with D uncertain. Germline V gene lookup returns CDR1 SNHLY and CDR2 FYNNEI. The length of the CDR3 is 19 residues. Trimming removed 5 bases at V and 8 bases at J, with 30 bases between. CDR3 DNA sequence: TGTGCCAGCAGTCTCAAGGAGGCCAGAACTTTACCGACGGGGGAAAAACTGTTTTTT. Translation: CASSLKEARTLPTGEKLFF.

This clonotype came up many times. In DNA form, the CDR3 reads TGTGCCAGCAGCCCAAAGTACACAGATACGCAGTATTTT. It translates to CASSPKYTDTQYF. The chain uses TRBV9 and TRBJ2-3; D unresolved. CDR1 and CDR2 (germline): SGDLS, YYNGEE. CDR3 size: 13 residues. V was pared by 4 bases and J by 2 bases, with 8 bases between. Complete variable domain (other parts from reference TRBV9 and TRBJ2-3): DSGVTQTPKHLITATGQRVTLRCSPRSGDLSVYWYQQSLDQGLQFLIQYYNGEERAKGNILERFSAQQFPDLHSELNLSSLELGDSALYFCASSPKYTDTQYFGPGTRLTVL.

This clonotype was observed many times. The gene calls are TRBV12-3 or TRBV12-4 and TRBJ1-4; 10 positions match TRBD1. The ends lost 7 bases at V and 8 bases at J; junction bases unmatched: 10. The CDR3 covers 15 residues. The CDR3 bases are TGTGCCAGCACCGCCACGACAGGGGGCGGAGAAAAACTGTTTTTT. Protein: CASTATTGGGEKLFF.

A few counts support this clonotype. The chain joins TRBV7-2 to TRBJ2-1, with no clear D. Germline CDR1 reads SGHTA; CDR2 reads FQGNSA. The ends were cut back, 1 base at V and 5 bases at J, with 9 bases in the middle. This CDR3 is 14 amino acids long. In DNA, the CDR3 is TGTGCCAGCAGCTTAGTTCGGGCAGACAATGAGCAGTTCTTC. It yields the protein CASSLVRADNEQFF.

This clonotype was counted at least ten times. This chain connects TRBV5-1 to TRBJ1-2, with 8 nucleotides matching TRBD1. Germline V gene lookup returns CDR1 SGHRS and CDR2 YFSETQ. V shed 0 bases and J 8 bases; nucleotides not matched to a gene: 9. The CDR3 is 15 residues long. CDR3 sequence (DNA): TGCGCCAGCAGCTTGGATATGGTTGCAGGGGGCGGCTACACCTTC. This encodes CASSLDMVAGGGYTF.

The J gene is TRBJ2-1, the V gene TRBV2; D gene ambiguous. Trimming removed 6 bases from V and 0 bases from J, with 12 bases in between. CDR1 is SNHLY and CDR2 is FYNNEI in the germline V gene. CDR3 size: 15 residues. CDR3 region: CASRISVGSYNEQFF. In nucleotides, the CDR3 is TGTGCCAGCAGAATATCCGTGGGCTCCTACAATGAGCAGTTCTTC.

This clonotype was detected many times. The genes are TRBV28 and TRBJ2-2, with 10 bases that match TRBD1. CDR3 length: 13 amino acids. The germline gives CDR1 MDHEN, CDR2 SYDVKM. Trimming removed 8 bases from V and 7 bases from J; junction bases left unmatched: 4. The DNA for the CDR3 is TGTGCCAGCCGACAGGGGGCCGGCGGGGAGCTGTTTTTT. Translating gives CASRQGAGGELFF.